The present T cell receptor (beta chain) was sequenced within a study of T cells after yellow fever vaccination. Overall study results and limits: Clones that expanded after primary vaccination mostly reappeared after the booster (roughly 96% CD4, about 89% CD8). A small share of clonotypes appeared in both CD4 and CD8 compartments.

The CDR3 spans 15 residues. From germline, CDR1 is LNHNV and CDR2 YYDKDF (reference sequence). V shed 10 bases and J 5 bases; nucleotides not matched to a gene: 12. A word on this clonotype: Its specificity is not known.

TCRdb redid the calling of the 5' RACE reads with MiXCR, one entry per CDR3 protein. The table has hundreds of thousands of distinct CDR3 sequences, 13% seen once. This specimen consisted of PBMCs, obtained on the day of the yellow fever booster vaccination. This sequence joins TRBV15 and TRBJ2-7, with 12 bases matching TRBD1. The TCR comes from a man aged 25 to 40 who received the YFV17D yellow fever vaccine. CDR3 coding DNA: TGTGCCAAGTCTCCGGGACAGGGGGCGCGGGACGAGCAGTACTTC. Its protein is CAKSPGQGARDEQYF.